This TCR beta chain was found in a study of shared clonotypes between healthy human individuals (dated by TCRdb to 2018 to 2020). In terms of the full investigation: Three men and two women, aged 18 to 49 years, made up the cohort. To increase sequencing depth and limit assay-specific biases, different laboratories used diverse techniques to prepare libraries and sequence TCR repertoires. Per donor, three plates each were used for CD4 naive and CD4 memory, two for CD8 naive, and one for CD8 memory. Leukapheresis yielded between about 0.9 and 8.9 billion PBMCs per donor. To estimate repertoire size and how much clonotype sharing occurs between individuals, the study deeply sequenced the blood TCR repertoires of several healthy adults. General conclusions and limits of the study: Higher generation probabilities were observed for clonotypes shared by all four sorted-subset donors than for non-shared clonotypes. Pairwise subsampling led to the expectation that sequencing depth would affect the degree of clonotype sharing among donors. Estimated clonotype richness was generally larger for naive than for memory subsets. The small number of donors limited the genetic and exposure-history diversity represented. Sharing across several donors was observed for around 4.8% of naive CD4, over 3% of naive CD8, roughly 2.4% of memory CD4, and less than 0.45% of memory CD8 clonotypes. Sampling was limited to blood, and TCR repertoires in tissue likely differ from TCR repertoires in blood. Incomplete sequencing was indicated by rarefaction of sorted-subset datasets, despite the large sequencing depth.

TCR CDR3 regions were amplified from genomic DNA by multiplex PCR using the deep immunoSEQ assay. For each cell subset, the extracted genomic DNA was distributed evenly across all wells of several immunoSEQ 96-well plates, and each plate served as one replicate. For sorted subsets, roughly 200 ng of genomic DNA, equivalent to roughly 33,000 T cell genomes, went into each replicate PCR. The purified libraries were quantified using a Qubit 3.0 fluorometer, sized with a Bioanalyzer 2100, and then quantified again using the KAPA Library Quantification kit. Every immunoSEQ 96-well plate was sequenced on a separate single-read 150-cycle Illumina NextSeq 550 flow cell. As for the authors' bioinformatics: Because the immunoSEQ output held only junctional sequences and lacked quality scores, the filtering could not match the filtering applied to full-length reads. To assign V/J genes and CDR3, sequences were annotated against IMGT germline references using PyIR, a Python wrapper for IgBLAST v1.9. Reads were filtered out if the reads had weak V/J assignments (E-value above 1e-6), no CDR3, stop codons, out-of-frame junctions, or ambiguous translated residues. V3J clonotypes were defined by identical inferred V gene, J gene, and CDR3 amino acid sequence. Percentage overlap between repertoires was computed as shared unique clonotypes divided by the size of the smaller repertoire. Three approaches were used to assess repertoire richness: RTK rarefaction, the Chao1 estimator, and Recon v2.1 estimates of unobserved clonotypes. For all TCRbeta clonotypes obtained by the gDNA method from four donors, generation probabilities were computed with OLGA. TCRdb provides this immuneACCESS table in a form limited to in-frame rearrangements. Some clones are lacking; in checked studies, under half of them reflect an unresolved V gene, and why the rest are absent is not known. V and J calls and clone size are copied from that table; D and trimming were computed from the DNA. Here the sample has about 2 million clones; approximately 94% occur a single time. The biggest ten clones account for roughly 1% of the sample.

For the CD8 naive samples, CD45RO-negative cells were positively selected for CCR7, yielding a CD45RA+CCR7+ population from which TemRA cells were excluded. Healthy HIV-negative adults with no recently reported acute infections or vaccinations were included as donors. Every donor was a Caucasian adult living in Nashville, Tennessee, USA. After blood collection by leukapheresis, PBMCs were isolated using Ficoll-Histopaque density gradient centrifugation and then cryopreserved in the vapor phase of liquid nitrogen. Analytical flow cytometry was used to check the purity and quantity of each magnetically sorted T cell population. Each sorted fraction had its genomic DNA isolated and then quantified by UV absorbance on a Nanodrop 2000c. As to this clone: Its target antigen remains unknown. No base quality values were provided; no much bigger clone lies one nucleotide off.

The CDR3 goes from the cysteine to the phenylalanine over 14 residues. The kept DNA is CDR3 alone, 42 bases in frame from the first base. The germline V gene gives CDR1 as LGHNT and CDR2 as FRNRAP. V is reduced by 2 bases and J by 9 bases, leaving a spacing of 14 bases between them. The sequencing sample was made of naive CD8+ T cells sorted from blood. The sample's cell subset or site label, decoded: CD45RA+CCR7+. The rearranged chain carries TRBV12-5 and TRBJ2-1; the D gene identity is not certain. The TCR originated in a man aged 18 to 35 in good health. The CDR3 corresponds to CASGLPTSYGEQFF. The base sequence is TGTGCTAGTGGTTTGCCCACGTCTTACGGTGAGCAGTTCTTC.